This T cell receptor beta chain was retrieved from a study of vaccination and CD4 T cells after COVID-19 (dated by TCRdb to the early 2020s). The study in broad terms: In the convalescent cohort there were six males and four females, among whom were two Hispanic individuals, seven Caucasians, two Asians and one multiracial person. Participants got two doses of the Pfizer-BioNTech BNT162b2 vaccine (n=8) or two doses of the Moderna mRNA-1273 vaccine (n=2). Post-COVID blood samples from convalescent patients were collected a median of 101 days after diagnosis, with a range of roughly 35 to 180 days. The time from the second vaccine dose to post-vaccine blood sampling had a median of roughly 79 days and ranged from about 12 to 250 days. Culture stimuli were overlapping spike peptide pools from SARS-CoV-2 and from the common cold coronaviruses HCoV-NL63, HCoV-OC43 and HCoV-229E. Control cultures used a CEFX viral epitope pool as positive control, an HIV-1 Nef peptide pool as negative control, or no peptide. In 10 COVID-19 convalescent patients and several infection-naive healthy vaccine recipients, the spike-specific CD4+ TCR repertoire before mRNA vaccination was compared with the repertoire after mRNA vaccination. Memory CD4+ T cell crossreactivity between SARS-CoV-2 and common cold coronavirus spike proteins was assessed at the TCR clonotype level in an earlier paper using these donors. The study at large found these results: Although the median number of SARS-CoV-2-reactive clonotypes went up from 20 to 25 after infection to 30 to 45 after vaccination, the increase was not significant. Of the vaccine-specific clones in convalescent patients, 304 of 307, or nearly all, reacted only to SARS-CoV-2 spike and did not cross-react with common cold coronaviruses. Only a relatively small number of convalescent patients were included in the study, and early timepoints following natural infection were not analyzed. In convalescent patients, a median roughly 87% of post-vaccine SARS-CoV-2-reactive clones were detected only after vaccination, suggesting vaccine-specific priming.

Turning to this clonotype: The antigen it recognizes is unknown. Base qualities are not recorded, but no much larger clone differs from it by a single base.

What this sample's treatment or condition label stands for: approximately 10-day PBMC culture with coronavirus spike peptide pools or control peptides (ViraFEST assay). CD4+ T cells from unexposed donors were collected before the COVID-19 pandemic (2011-2018). The ViraFEST assay, used in the study, expanded antigen-specific T cells with peptide pools and then identified the expanded clonotypes through TCR sequencing. Each well held around 2 million PBMCs cultured with 9 to 10 ug/ml peptide pools in IMDM containing roughly 4.7% human AB serum and approximately 10 IU/ml IL-2. On days 3 and 7, half of the culture medium was replaced with fresh IL-2-containing medium. After 10 days of culture, CD4+ T cells were isolated by negative selection using the EasySep CD4+ T cell isolation kit. As cell numbers permitted, CD4+ T cells from unexposed donors were tested for reactivity to SARS-CoV-2 S and N and to four common cold coronavirus spike pools. PBMCs were separated from whole blood using Ficoll-Paque Plus gradient centrifugation and then either used fresh or cryopreserved at -140C. In general, triplicate wells were set up for every culture condition. Leukapheresis product for the unexposed donors was purchased commercially.

Its CDR3 holds 12 amino acids, cysteine through phenylalanine. Solely the CDR3 DNA is kept, with 36 bases framed from the first base. CDR1 and CDR2 are read off the germline V gene (reference sequence) as MNHEY and SMNVEV. The junction shows trimming of 4 bases on V and 2 bases on J, plus 5 bases between the germline ends. The receptor library was made with PCR. DNA from cultured CD4+ T cells underwent TCR sequencing with the Oncomine TCR Beta short-read assay at the Johns Hopkins FTIC core. The QIAamp micro DNA kit was used to extract genomic DNA from the cultured CD4+ T cells. The Oncomine TCR Beta libraries from cultured CD4+ T cells were pooled using unique dual indexes and then sequenced on an Illumina iSeq 100. As for the authors' bioinformatics: Non-productive sequences were removed, and CDR3s not starting with C, not ending with F or W, or shorter than 7 amino acids were discarded. The MANAFEST web application was used to identify antigen-specific clonotypes by comparing peptide-stimulated wells against reference wells and other culture wells. For a clone to be called positive, the clone needed an FDR below 0.05, an odds ratio above 5, and a productive frequency above 0.1% in at least two of three replicate wells. A clonotype counted as cross-reactive if it showed significant expansion both in the SARS-CoV-2 spike wells and in at least one common cold coronavirus spike condition. Using R version 3.6.1, CDR3 homology was evaluated through Levenshtein distances (stringdist) along with unrooted phylogenetic trees (ape). The public reads were run again by TCRdb, first through fastp at Q25 and then through MiXCR, and only productive beta chains were kept. Rows are unified per CDR3 protein, each entry keeping the most common DNA and genes. TCRdb, not the authors, supplied the V and J calls. This sample is represented by about 6,900 distinct CDR3 sequences; over 20% of them were singletons. The ten largest clones add up to roughly 32% of the sample.

The source is a human donor in good health. The sequence links TRBV27 to TRBJ1-1; a confident D gene designation cannot be given. Source material: CD4+ T cells from blood, cultured in vitro. In nucleotides, the sequence is TGTGCCAGCAGTTCATCTAACACTGAAGCTTTCTTT. It specifies CASSSSNTEAFF.